The text below deals with one T cell receptor (beta chain). PCR amplification relied on 60 Vbeta primers (plus 13 Jbeta primers). The method was immunoSEQ multiplex PCR; TCRdb's version includes in-frame clones alone and lacks a portion of them. The listing contains around 84,000 clones. The data were taken from a study of cytomegalovirus exposure and HLA in healthy donors. The clonotype originates from a man aged 30-40 years in good health and CMV-seronegative. What was sequenced was PBMCs.

CDR3 loop: CASTGPRDRGGYTF. CDR3 DNA: TGTGCCAGCACCGGTCCCCGGGACAGAGGAGGCTACACCTTC. The chain joins TRBV28 to TRBJ1-2; 7 bases fit TRBD1. This CDR3 comprises 14 residues. Germline V CDR1 and CDR2: MDHEN, SYDVKM. Trimming cost V 7 bases and J 8 bases; bases outside gene matches: 13.